This TCR beta chain derives from a study of breast tumors, draining lymph nodes, adjacent tissues. General study findings and limits: The data were judged consistent with most tumor T cells coming from lymph node and expanding in tumor. Luminal-like breast cancer showed significantly greater tumor-nontumor repertoire similarity than basal-like breast cancer did. Tumor TCR diversity was below lymph nodes but above nontumor tissue. That most tumor T cells come from lymph nodes remained unproven.

This clonotype was detected ten times or more. Its antigen is currently unknown. TCRdb reprocessed the multiplex PCR reads with MiXCR, giving one entry per CDR3 protein. This sample has approximately 210,000 distinct CDR3 sequences, with 34% found just once. Axillary draining lymph nodes of breast cancer patients supplied the node samples. Sequenced material: axillary lymph node tissue. The source of this sequence is a female donor with breast cancer. Some clones in this sample may be carry-over from other donors' samples.

The CDR3 region is CASSTRTSGRTDTQYF. DNA of the CDR3: TGTGCCAGTAGTACCCGGACTAGCGGGAGGACAGATACGCAGTATTTT. The V call is TRBV19, the J call TRBJ2-3, with 14 bases fitting TRBD2. There are 16 residues in the CDR3. Germline V gene data show CDR1 as LNHDA and CDR2 as SQIVND (reference sequence). Germline trimming cut 4 bases from V and 3 bases from J; bases unmatched to any gene: 3.